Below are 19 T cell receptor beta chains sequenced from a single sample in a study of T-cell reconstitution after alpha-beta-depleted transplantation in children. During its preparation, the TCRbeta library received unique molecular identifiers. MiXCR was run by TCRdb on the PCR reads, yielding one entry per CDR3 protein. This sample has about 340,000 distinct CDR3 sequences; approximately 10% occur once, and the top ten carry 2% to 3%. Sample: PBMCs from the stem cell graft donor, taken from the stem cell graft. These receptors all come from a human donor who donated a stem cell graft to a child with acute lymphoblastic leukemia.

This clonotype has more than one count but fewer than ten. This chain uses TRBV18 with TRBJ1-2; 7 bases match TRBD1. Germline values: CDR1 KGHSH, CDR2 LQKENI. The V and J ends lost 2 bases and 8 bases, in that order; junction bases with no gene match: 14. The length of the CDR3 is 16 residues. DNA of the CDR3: TGTGCCAGCTCACCAGAGGGGAGGGGGCCCCTCCGGGGCTACACCTTC. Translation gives CASSPEGRGPLRGYTF.

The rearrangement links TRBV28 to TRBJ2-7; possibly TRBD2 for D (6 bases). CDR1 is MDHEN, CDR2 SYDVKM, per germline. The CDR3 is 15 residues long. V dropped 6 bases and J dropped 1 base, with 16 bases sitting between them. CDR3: CASSQGGLTSYEQYF. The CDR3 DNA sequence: TGTGCCAGCAGCCAGGGAGGACTCACTTCCTACGAGCAGTACTTC.

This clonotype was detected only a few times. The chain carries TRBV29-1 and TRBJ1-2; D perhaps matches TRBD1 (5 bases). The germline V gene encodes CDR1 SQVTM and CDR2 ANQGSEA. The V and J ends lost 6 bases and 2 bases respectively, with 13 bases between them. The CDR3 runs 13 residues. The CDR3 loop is CSVNGGANYGYTF. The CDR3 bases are TGCAGCGTAAACGGAGGGGCAAACTATGGCTACACCTTC.

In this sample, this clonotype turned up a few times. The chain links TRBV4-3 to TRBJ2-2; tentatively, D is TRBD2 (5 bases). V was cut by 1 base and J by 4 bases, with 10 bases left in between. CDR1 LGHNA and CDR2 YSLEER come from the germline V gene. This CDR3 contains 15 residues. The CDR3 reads CASSQGSAVTGELFF. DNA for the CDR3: TGCGCCAGCAGCCAAGGCTCAGCGGTCACCGGGGAGCTGTTTTTT.

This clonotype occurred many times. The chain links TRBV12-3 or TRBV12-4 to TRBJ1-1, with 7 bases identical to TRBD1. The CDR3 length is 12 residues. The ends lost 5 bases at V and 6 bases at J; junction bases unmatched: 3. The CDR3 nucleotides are TGTGCCAGCAGTCCTACAGGGGCTGAAGCTTTCTTT. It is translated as CASSPTGAEAFF.

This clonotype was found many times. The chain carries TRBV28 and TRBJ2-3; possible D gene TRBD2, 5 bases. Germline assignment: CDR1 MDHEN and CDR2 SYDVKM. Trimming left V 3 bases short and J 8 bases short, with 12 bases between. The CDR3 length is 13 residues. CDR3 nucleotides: TGTGCCAGCAGTTTGAGGGCCGCGGCTACGCAGTATTTT. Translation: CASSLRAAATQYF.

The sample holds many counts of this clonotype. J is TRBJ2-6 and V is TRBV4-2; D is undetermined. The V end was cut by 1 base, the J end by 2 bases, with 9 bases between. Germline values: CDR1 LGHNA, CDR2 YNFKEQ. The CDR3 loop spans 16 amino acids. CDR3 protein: CASSQAPRTGANVLTF. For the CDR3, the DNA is TGTGCCAGCAGCCAAGCCCCCCGGACTGGGGCCAACGTCCTGACTTTC.

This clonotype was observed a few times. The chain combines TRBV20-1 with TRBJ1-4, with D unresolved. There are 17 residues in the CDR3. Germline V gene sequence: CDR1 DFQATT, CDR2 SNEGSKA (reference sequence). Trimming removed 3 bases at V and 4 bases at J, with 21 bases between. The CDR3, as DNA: TGCAGTGCTAGGGATTTGGGTAGGACCCAGGTTAATGAAAAACTGTTTTTT. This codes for CSARDLGRTQVNEKLFF.

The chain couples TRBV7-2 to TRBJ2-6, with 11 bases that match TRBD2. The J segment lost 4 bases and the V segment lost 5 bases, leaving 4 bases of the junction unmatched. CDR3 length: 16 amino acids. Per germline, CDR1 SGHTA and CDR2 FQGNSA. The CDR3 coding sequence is TGTGCCAGCAGCGCACTAGCGGGAGCCGGGGCCAACGTCCTGACTTTC. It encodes CASSALAGAGANVLTF.

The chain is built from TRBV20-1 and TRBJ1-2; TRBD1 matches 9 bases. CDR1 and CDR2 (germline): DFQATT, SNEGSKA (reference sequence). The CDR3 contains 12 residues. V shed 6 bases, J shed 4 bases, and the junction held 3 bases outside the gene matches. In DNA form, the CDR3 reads TGCAGTGCCAAGGACAGGGGCTATGGCTACACCTTC. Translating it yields CSAKDRGYGYTF.

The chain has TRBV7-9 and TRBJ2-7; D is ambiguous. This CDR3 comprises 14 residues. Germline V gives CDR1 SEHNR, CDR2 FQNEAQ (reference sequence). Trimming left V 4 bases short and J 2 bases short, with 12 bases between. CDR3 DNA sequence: TGTGCCAGCAGCTCCCAGACGGAGACCTACGAGCAGTACTTC. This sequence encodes CASSSQTETYEQYF.

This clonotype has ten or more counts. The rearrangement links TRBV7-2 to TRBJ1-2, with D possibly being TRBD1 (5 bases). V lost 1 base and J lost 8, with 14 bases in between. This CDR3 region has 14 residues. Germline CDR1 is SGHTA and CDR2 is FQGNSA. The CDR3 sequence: CASSLGRQKDGYTF. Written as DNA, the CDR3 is TGTGCCAGCAGCTTAGGAAGACAGAAGGACGGCTACACCTTC.

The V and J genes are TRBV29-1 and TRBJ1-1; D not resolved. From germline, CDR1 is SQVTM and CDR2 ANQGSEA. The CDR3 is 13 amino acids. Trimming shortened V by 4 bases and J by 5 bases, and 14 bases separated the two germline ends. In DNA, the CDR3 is TGCAGCGTTGTGGATCAGGTCGGGACTGAAGCTTTCTTT. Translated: CSVVDQVGTEAFF.

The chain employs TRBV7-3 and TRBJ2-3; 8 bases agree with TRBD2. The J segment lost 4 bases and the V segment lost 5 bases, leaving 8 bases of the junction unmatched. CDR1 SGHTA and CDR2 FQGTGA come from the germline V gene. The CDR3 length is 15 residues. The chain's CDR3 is CASSPGLALSDTQYF. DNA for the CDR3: TGTGCCAGCAGCCCCGGACTAGCCCTCTCAGATACGCAGTATTTT.

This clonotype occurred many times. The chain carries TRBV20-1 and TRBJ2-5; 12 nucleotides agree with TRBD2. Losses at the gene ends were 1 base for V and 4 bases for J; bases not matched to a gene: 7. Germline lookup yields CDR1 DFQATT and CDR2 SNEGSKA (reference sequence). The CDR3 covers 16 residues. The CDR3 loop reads CSARVASGRAVETQYF. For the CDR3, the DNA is TGCAGTGCTAGAGTGGCTAGCGGGAGGGCCGTAGAGACCCAGTACTTC.

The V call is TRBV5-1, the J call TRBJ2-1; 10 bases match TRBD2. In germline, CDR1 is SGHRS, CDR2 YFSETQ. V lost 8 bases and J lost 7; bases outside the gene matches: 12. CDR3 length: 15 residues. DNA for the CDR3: TGCGCCAGTGGACTAGCGGCCATCACGGGGAATGAGCAGTTCTTC. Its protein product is CASGLAAITGNEQFF. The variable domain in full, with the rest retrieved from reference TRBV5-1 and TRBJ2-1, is KAGVTQTPRYLIKTRGQQVTLSCSPISGHRSVSWYQQTPGQGLQFLFEYFSETQRNKGNFPGRFSGRQFSNSRSEMNVSTLELGDSALYLCASGLAAITGNEQFFGPGTRLTVL.

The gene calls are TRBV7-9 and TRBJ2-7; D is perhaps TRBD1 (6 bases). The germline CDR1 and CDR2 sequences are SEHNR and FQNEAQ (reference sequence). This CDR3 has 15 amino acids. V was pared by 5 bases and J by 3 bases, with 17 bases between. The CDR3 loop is CASSVDSPGHYEQYF. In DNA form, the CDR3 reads TGTGCCAGCAGCGTGGACAGCCCAGGGCACTACGAGCAGTACTTC.

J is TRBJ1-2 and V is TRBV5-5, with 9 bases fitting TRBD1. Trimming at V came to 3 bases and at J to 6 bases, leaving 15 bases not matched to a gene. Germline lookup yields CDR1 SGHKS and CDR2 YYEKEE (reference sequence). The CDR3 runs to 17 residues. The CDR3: CASSYRDRALVSNGYTF. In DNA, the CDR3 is TGTGCCAGCAGCTACCGGGACAGGGCCTTAGTTTCCAATGGCTACACCTTC.

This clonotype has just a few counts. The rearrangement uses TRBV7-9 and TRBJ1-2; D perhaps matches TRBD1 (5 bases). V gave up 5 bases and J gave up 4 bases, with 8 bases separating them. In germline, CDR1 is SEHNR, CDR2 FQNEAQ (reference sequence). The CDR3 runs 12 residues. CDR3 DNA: TGTGCCAGCAGCAGGGACGCCTATGGCTACACCTTC. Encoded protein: CASSRDAYGYTF.